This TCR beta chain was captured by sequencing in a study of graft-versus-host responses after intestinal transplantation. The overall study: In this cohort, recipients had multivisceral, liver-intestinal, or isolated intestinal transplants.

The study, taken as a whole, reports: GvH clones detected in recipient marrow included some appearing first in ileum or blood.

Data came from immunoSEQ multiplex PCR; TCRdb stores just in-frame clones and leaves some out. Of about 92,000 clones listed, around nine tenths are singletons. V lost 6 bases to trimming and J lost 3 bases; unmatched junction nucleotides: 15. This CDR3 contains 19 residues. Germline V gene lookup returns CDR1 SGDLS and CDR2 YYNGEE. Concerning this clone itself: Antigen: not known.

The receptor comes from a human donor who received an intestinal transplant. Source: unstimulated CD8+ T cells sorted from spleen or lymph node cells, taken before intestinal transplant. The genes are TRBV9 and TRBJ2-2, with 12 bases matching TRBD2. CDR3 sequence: CASTINPLAGGLHTGELFF. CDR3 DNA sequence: TGTGCCAGCACCATCAATCCCCTAGCGGGAGGGCTCCACACCGGGGAGCTGTTTTTT.